What follows is one TCR beta chain and its context. Its antigen is not identified. MiXCR, run by TCRdb on the reads, gives a single entry per CDR3 protein. The sample includes roughly 920,000 distinct CDR3 sequences, around 29% seen only once; the top ten take around an eighth. CDR3 length equals 15 residues. Trimming took 5 bases from V and 2 from J; bases not matched to a gene: 8. Germline V gene sequence: CDR1 MNHNY, CDR2 SVGAGI (reference sequence). This entry belongs to a study of T cell repertoires in cytomegalovirus infection. General study findings and limits: In two of eight donors, the top clonotype was HLA-C-restricted CMV-specific.

This sequence was found in a human donor in good health (CMV status not recorded). Some clones in this sample may be carry-over from other donors' samples. The sample was cultured CD8+ T cells from PBMCs, taken from culture after CMV antigen stimulation. The rearrangement uses TRBV6-6 and TRBJ2-5; the match to TRBD1 covers 7 bases. CDR3 sequence: CASSPGQATQETQYF. DNA for the CDR3: TGTGCCAGCAGTCCAGGACAGGCTACTCAAGAGACCCAGTACTTC.